This T cell receptor (beta chain) was found in a study of beta chain features in type 1 diabetes. Broader study findings: The study found moderately but significantly shorter TCRB CDR3s in all four CD4+ subsets of Type 1 diabetes patients. Patients showed naive, central memory and Treg TCRB repertoires that appeared more similar than those of healthy donors. Any HLA effect on TCRB rearrangement was left unresolved by small sub-analyses.

This clone was observed a few times. Its matching antigen is unknown. Trimming removed 6 bases at V and 3 bases at J, with 9 bases between. Germline V gene lookup returns CDR1 SNHLY and CDR2 FYNNEI. The CDR3 runs 12 residues. All of the isolated RNA was reverse transcribed, so expressed TCRB transcripts were sequenced. Each sample of naive, central memory or regulatory T cells had, on average, roughly 3.4 million reads. TCRdb's table, derived via immunoSEQ multiplex PCR, lists solely in-frame clones and lacks some. The data show fewer than 400,000 clones, about a tenth seen once. One heparinised draw of blood, averaging around 120 mL, came from each donor.

What was sequenced was central memory CD4+ T cells from blood. The receptor was isolated from a man aged 25-45 years with type 1 diabetes. This sequence joins TRBV2 and TRBJ2-7; D unclear. For the CDR3, the DNA is TGTGCCAGCAGGACCGACAACTACGAGCAGTACTTC. Protein product: CASRTDNYEQYF.